This T cell receptor (beta chain) was identified in a study of T cells in Graves' hyperthyroidism and ophthalmopathy. Study information: Peripheral blood samples were taken at initial diagnosis, prior to any treatment.

The definition of stable Graves' hyperthyroidism was no ophthalmopathy progression within 18 months. Germline V gives CDR1 LGHNA, CDR2 YSLEER. The CDR3 extends over 14 amino acids. This clonotype showed up many times. A junction end diverges from the germline sequence, so it may reflect a read error. RNA transcripts were the template for amplifying TCR beta CDR3 regions. The study used the HTBI primer set for a first-round RT-PCR of the TCR CDR3. TCRdb re-derived calls from the multiplex PCR reads in MiXCR, one entry per CDR3 protein. In the table there are roughly 700,000 distinct CDR3 sequences, 30% to 40% of which are singletons.

Sequencing was carried out using blood. V usage is TRBV4-3 and J usage is TRBJ1-5, with D unresolved. This TCR was recovered from a middle-aged woman with Graves' hyperthyroidism. Here the CDR3 reads CASSQEGSNQPQHF. CDR3 bases: TGTGCCAGCAGCCAAGAGGGTAGCAATCAGCCCCAGCATTTT.